This record concerns one TCR beta chain sequence. Its antigen is not identified. The CDR3 covers 13 residues. Deletions cut 7 bases from V and 7 bases from J, with 16 bases between. The germline CDR1 and CDR2 sequences are MNHNS and SASEGT. The sample comes from a study of CD8+ T cells in alopecia areata. Study details: Patients given treatment had severity scored by the percentage of scalp area affected. Study-wide points: Higher clonality and more expanded CD8+ clones appeared in lesional than normal scalp. Tofacitinib significantly brought down scalp clonality and expanded CD8+ clones among top 100.

cDNA serving as the sequencing template came from extracted, reverse transcribed RNA. The method was immunoSEQ multiplex PCR; TCRdb's version includes in-frame clones alone and lacks a portion of them. The sample has 150,000 to 200,000 clones; 58% are singletons. Treatment indicated: oral pan-JAK inhibitor, 5-10 mg twice daily. The J gene is TRBJ1-1, the V gene TRBV6-1, with D possibly matching TRBD1 (5 bases). The receptor was derived from a human donor with alopecia areata. This specimen consisted of CD4+ T cells sorted from blood, obtained at roughly week 58, from a patient treated with tofacitinib. The CDR3 here is CASIMYGGGEAFF. The CDR3 nucleotides read TGTGCCAGCATAATGTACGGCGGGGGTGAAGCTTTCTTT.